This TCR beta chain was captured in a study of blood T cell repertoires in COVID-19. At the level of the study: PBMCs, B-cell-depleted T cells, or T cells provided the cDNA or gDNA that made up the material.

Donors were grouped by their self-reported clinical history. Original methodology: From reference gene primer amplification, estimates of nucleated cell counts were derived. Profiling relied on immunoSEQ multiplex PCR, and the TCRdb table lists in-frame clones only, not all of them. V and J calls and clone size come straight from that table; D and trimming were deduced from the DNA. The data contain under 300,000 clones, 70% to 90% of them seen just once; the ten biggest clones take up 2% to 2.5%. CDR1 is MDHEN and CDR2 is SYDVKM in the germline V gene. The ends were cut back, 6 bases at V and 5 bases at J, with 10 bases in the middle. CDR3 length: 12 residues.

The source is a woman aged 60 to 75 in a cohort exposed to, infected with or recovered from COVID-19 (not recorded which). The genes are TRBV28 and TRBJ2-5; D is ambiguous. The sequencing sample was made of PBMCs or T cells enriched from blood (not recorded which). The CDR3 DNA sequence: TGTGCCAGCAGCGGCGGTTGGGAGACCCAGTACTTC. It is translated as CASSGGWETQYF.